The rows below give T cell receptor beta chains drawn from one sample of a study of cytomegalovirus exposure and HLA in healthy donors. Produced via immunoSEQ multiplex PCR; TCRdb's table is partial and in-frame only. The sample has 200,000 to 250,000 clones, less than 85% seen once; the top ten hold roughly 0.62%. Sequenced sample: PBMCs. Source of these receptors: a man aged 18 to 35 in good health and CMV-seronegative. Both conserved end residues are part of each CDR3. A D gene is named only where the DNA matches it firmly. Where a row states a size, it is once, few, many or the class of an expanded clone; other rows omit it.

clone_size,d_call,v_call,j_call,cdr3_aa,cdr3_nt
-,TRBD2,TRBV7-3,TRBJ2-1,CASSAGHSGRAYNEQFF,TGTGCCAGCAGCGCAGGTCATAGCGGGAGGGCCTACAATGAGCAGTTCTTC
-,TRBD1,TRBV19,TRBJ1-1,CASSIWQGAQNTEAFF,TGTGCCAGTAGTATTTGGCAGGGGGCACAGAACACTGAAGCTTTCTTT
-,-,TRBV2,TRBJ1-6,CASSESYSPLHF,TGTGCCAGCAGTGAATCGTATTCACCCCTCCACTTT
-,-,TRBV19,TRBJ1-6,CASTPGLVYNSPLHF,TGTGCCAGTACCCCGGGACTGGTCTATAATTCACCCCTCCACTTT
-,-,TRBV7-8,TRBJ2-7,CASSLGSYEQYF,TGTGCCAGCAGCTTAGGTTCCTACGAGCAGTACTTC
-,-,TRBV6-1,TRBJ1-2,CASGHNYGYTF,TGTGCCAGCGGACATAACTATGGCTACACCTTC
-,-,TRBV14,TRBJ2-3,CASKAGLTDMQYF,TGTGCCAGCAAGGCGGGACTCACAGATATGCAGTATTTT
-,-,TRBV4-1,TRBJ2-1,CASSQEGSSYNEQFF,TGCGCCAGCAGCCAAGAAGGGAGCTCCTACAATGAGCAGTTCTTC
-,-,TRBV5-1,TRBJ2-5,CASSPSATSGVGQYF,TGCGCCAGCAGCCCCTCGGCGACTAGTGGGGTTGGCCAGTACTTC
few,-,TRBV7-2,TRBJ1-5,CASSLVSGGNQPQHF,TGTGCCAGCAGCTTAGTATCAGGGGGCAATCAGCCCCAGCATTTT
-,-,TRBV11-2,TRBJ1-4,CASRERTATNEKLFF,TGTGCCAGCAGGGAACGGACAGCGACTAATGAAAAACTGTTTTTT
-,TRBD1,TRBV5-1,TRBJ2-5,CASSYGGQGETQYF,TGCGCCAGCAGCTACGGAGGACAGGGAGAGACCCAGTACTTC
-,TRBD2,TRBV30,TRBJ2-1,CAWRFGLTSGSYNEQFF,TGTGCCTGGAGATTTGGCCTTACTAGCGGTTCCTACAATGAGCAGTTCTTC
-,TRBD2,TRBV7-9,TRBJ2-7,CASPRDIEGRVGEQYF,TGTGCCAGCCCCCGGGATATCGAGGGGAGGGTTGGGGAGCAGTACTTC
once,TRBD1,TRBV19,TRBJ1-4,CASSIGRGTGGEKLFF,TGTGCCAGTAGTATTGGAAGGGGGACAGGGGGCGAAAAACTGTTTTTT
medium-sized,-,TRBV2,TRBJ1-1,CASRVRNTEAFF,TGTGCCAGCCGAGTTAGGAACACTGAAGCTTTCTTT
-,TRBD1,TRBV10-1,TRBJ2-1,CASSPGQVYNEQFF,TGCGCCAGCAGTCCGGGACAGGTGTACAATGAGCAGTTCTTC
-,TRBD2,TRBV18,TRBJ2-3,CASSRLAGDGTDTQYF,TGTGCCAGCTCACGACTAGCGGGAGACGGCACAGATACGCAGTATTTT
-,TRBD1,TRBV18,TRBJ2-7,CASSPQDRGTYEQYF,TGTGCCAGCTCACCCCAGGACAGGGGAACCTACGAGCAGTACTTC
-,-,TRBV5-4,TRBJ1-2,CASSSEPIGGYTF,TGTGCCAGCAGCTCCGAACCGATCGGGGGCTACACCTTC